The next 19 T cell receptor beta chains were all read from a single sample in a study of cytomegalovirus exposure and HLA in healthy donors. The table came from immunoSEQ multiplex PCR; TCRdb's copy has only in-frame clones and leaves some out. This table holds about 300,000 clones, 88% found once. Sequencing was carried out using PBMCs. Receptor source: a woman aged 18-29 years in good health and CMV-seronegative.

The genes are TRBV19 and TRBJ2-1, with D possibly matching TRBD2 (6 bases). The CDR3 runs 15 residues. V lost 0 bases to trimming and J lost 6 bases, with 12 bases between them. Germline-derived CDR1 and CDR2 are LNHDA and SQIVND (reference sequence). The DNA for the CDR3 is TGTGCCAGTAGTATAGAGGGGGGACCCGTCAATGAGCAGTTCTTC. It yields the protein CASSIEGGPVNEQFF.

This sequence joins TRBV27 and TRBJ1-1; unclear D gene. V was clipped by 0 bases and J by 4 bases, with 6 bases between them. The CDR3 runs 13 residues. Germline-derived CDR1 and CDR2 are MNHEY and SMNVEV (reference sequence). The CDR3, as DNA: TGTGCCAGCAGTTTATCACGGGGCACTGAAGCTTTCTTT. Its protein is CASSLSRGTEAFF.

This rearrangement joins TRBV7-3 to TRBJ2-3; maybe TRBD2 (6 bases). V lost 4 bases and J lost 6, with 11 bases in between. The CDR3 totals 13 residues. CDR1 SGHTA and CDR2 FQGTGA come from the germline V gene. CDR3 residues: CASSWGDGDTQYF. CDR3 bases: TGTGCCAGCAGCTGGGGGGACGGCGATACGCAGTATTTT.

The chain joins TRBV27 to TRBJ2-7; D perhaps matches TRBD1 (7 bases). V gave up 3 bases and J gave up 2 bases, with 11 bases separating them. This CDR3 is built from 14 residues. Looked up from germline, CDR1 is MNHEY and CDR2 is SMNVEV (reference sequence). This chain's CDR3 is CASSFAGQTYEQYF. In nucleotides, the CDR3 is TGTGCCAGCAGTTTCGCGGGACAGACCTACGAGCAGTACTTC.

The chain couples TRBV5-1 to TRBJ2-3; possible D gene TRBD2, 5 bases. Germline loops: CDR1 SGHRS, CDR2 YFSETQ. Trimming left V 4 bases short and J 1 base short, with 13 bases between. The CDR3 has 15 amino acids. The CDR3 DNA follows: TGCGCCAGCAGCAAGGAGGTTTCTGGCACAGATACGCAGTATTTT. Translating gives CASSKEVSGTDTQYF. The full variable domain, in which reference TRBV5-1 and TRBJ2-3 provide the parts outside the CDR3, is KAGVTQTPRYLIKTRGQQVTLSCSPISGHRSVSWYQQTPGQGLQFLFEYFSETQRNKGNFPGRFSGRQFSNSRSEMNVSTLELGDSALYLCASSKEVSGTDTQYFGPGTRLTVL.

The chain combines TRBV5-4 with TRBJ2-2; D unclear. The germline V gene has CDR1 SGHNT and CDR2 YYREEE (reference sequence). V was shortened by 1 base and J by 1 base, with 8 bases between the two germline ends. CDR3 length equals 15 residues. CDR3 DNA sequence: TGTGCCAGCAGCTTGCCACAGATGAACACCGGGGAGCTGTTTTTT. Its protein product is CASSLPQMNTGELFF.

The CDR3 DNA follows: TGTGCCAGCAGCCAATTCCTCGCAACTAATGAAAAACTGTTTTTT. Its translation is CASSQFLATNEKLFF. The chain joins TRBV16 to TRBJ1-4; D not certain. Per germline, CDR1 KGHSY and CDR2 FQNENV. The length of the CDR3 is 15 residues. Trimming took 1 base from V and 0 from J, leaving 6 bases between them.

In this sample, this clone turned up once. The chain carries TRBV28 and TRBJ2-1, with TRBD2 matching 7 bases. Trimming took 5 bases from V and 6 from J; bases not matched to a gene: 13. The V gene's germline CDR1 is MDHEN and CDR2 SYDVKM. The CDR3 is 16 residues long. CDR3 sequence: CASSPVGPREANEQFF. Here the CDR3 DNA reads TGTGCCAGCAGTCCGGTGGGACCCCGGGAGGCCAATGAGCAGTTCTTC.

V is TRBV5-1 and J is TRBJ2-1, with 8 bases fitting TRBD2. Germline V gene lookup returns CDR1 SGHRS and CDR2 YFSETQ. The CDR3 is 15 residues long. The V segment lost 2 bases and the J segment 7 bases; nucleotides outside the gene matches: 8. CDR3 DNA sequence: TGCGCCAGCAGCTTCGGGAGGGAAGGTGTAAATGAGCAGTTCTTC. Translation gives CASSFGREGVNEQFF.

This chain connects TRBV5-1 to TRBJ2-6; 9 bases fit TRBD1. J was trimmed by 2 bases and V by 3 bases; bases with no gene match: 6. The length of the CDR3 is 17 residues. Germline lookup yields CDR1 SGHRS and CDR2 YFSETQ. For the CDR3, the DNA is TGCGCCAGCAGCTCGGCCGGGACAGGGCCTGGGGCCAACGTCCTGACTTTC. Protein product: CASSSAGTGPGANVLTF. The whole variable domain, filled in from reference TRBV5-1 and TRBJ2-6, reads KAGVTQTPRYLIKTRGQQVTLSCSPISGHRSVSWYQQTPGQGLQFLFEYFSETQRNKGNFPGRFSGRQFSNSRSEMNVSTLELGDSALYLCASSSAGTGPGANVLTFGAGSRLTVL.

The chain recombines TRBV19 with TRBJ2-1; D ambiguous. The CDR3 is made up of 17 amino acids. The V gene's germline CDR1 is LNHDA and CDR2 SQIVND (reference sequence). The V end was cut by 3 bases, the J end by 7 bases, with 22 bases between. The CDR3 loop reads CASSMADWQRFRNEQFF. The DNA for the CDR3 is TGTGCCAGTAGTATGGCCGACTGGCAGCGCTTTAGGAATGAGCAGTTCTTC.

This clone has just a few counts. This chain uses TRBV28 with TRBJ2-7, with 11 bases fitting TRBD2. CDR3 length: 15 residues. The ends lost 8 bases at V and 5 bases at J; junction bases unmatched: 11. The V gene's germline CDR1 is MDHEN and CDR2 SYDVKM. The CDR3 spells CASYSPGLAVNEQYF. The CDR3 nucleotides read TGTGCCAGCTACTCTCCGGGACTAGCGGTCAACGAGCAGTACTTC.

The chain is built from TRBV28 and TRBJ1-1, with a weak D call TRBD1 (6 bases). Trimming removed 6 bases at V and 1 base at J, with 15 bases between. Germline CDR1 MDHEN, CDR2 SYDVKM. This CDR3 comprises 15 residues. The CDR3 DNA reads as TGTGCCAGCAGGTCCCGACAGGCCGCGAACACTGAAGCTTTCTTT. As protein: CASRSRQAANTEAFF.

The chain combines TRBV28 with TRBJ1-2; 10 nucleotides align to TRBD1. Trimming at V came to 6 bases and at J to 4 bases, leaving 5 bases not matched to a gene. The CDR3 length is 14 residues. Germline CDR1 and CDR2: MDHEN and SYDVKM. The CDR3 DNA is TGTGCCAGCAGGGCGGGACAGGGGACCTATGGCTACACCTTC. Its protein is CASRAGQGTYGYTF.

The V and J genes are TRBV18 and TRBJ1-4; 7 nucleotides match TRBD1. The CDR3 spans 14 residues. Germline V CDR1 and CDR2: KGHSH, LQKENI. J was trimmed by 8 bases and V by 3 bases; bases with no gene match: 6. CDR3 sequence: CASSPTGRREKLFF. The CDR3 nucleotides read TGTGCCAGCTCACCGACAGGGCGGAGGGAAAAACTGTTTTTT. The full variable domain, rest sourced from reference TRBV18 and TRBJ1-4, is NAGVMQNPRHLVRRRGQEARLRCSPMKGHSHVYWYRQLPEEGLKFMVYLQKENIIDESGMPKERFSAEFPKEGPSILRIQQVVRGDSAAYFCASSPTGRREKLFFGSGTQLSVL.

This chain links TRBV27 with TRBJ2-5, with 9 bases lining up with TRBD1. J gave up 4 bases and V 5 bases, and 14 bases lay outside the gene matches. CDR1 and CDR2 from the germline V gene are MNHEY and SMNVEV (reference sequence). This CDR3 comprises 17 residues. This chain's CDR3 is CASSHRWLQGAGETQYF. CDR3 nucleotide sequence: TGTGCCAGCAGTCACAGGTGGTTACAGGGGGCAGGAGAGACCCAGTACTTC.

The chain is built from TRBV11-3 and TRBJ2-3; tentative D call: TRBD1 (7 bases). The CDR3 runs to 14 residues. Germline V gene sequence: CDR1 SGHNT, CDR2 YENEEA. The V gene lost 2 bases and the J gene lost 6 bases, with 12 bases spanning the gap. Here the CDR3 reads CASSLMAGGDTQYF. The DNA for the CDR3 is TGTGCCAGCAGCTTAATGGCAGGGGGGGATACGCAGTATTTT.

The V call is TRBV28, the J call TRBJ2-2, with TRBD2 identical over 12 bases. Trimming took 4 bases from V and 5 from J; bases not matched to a gene: 5. The CDR3 covers 16 residues. Germline V lookup: CDR1 MDHEN, CDR2 SYDVKM. CDR3 loop: CASSSSGLAGTGELFF. The CDR3 DNA reads as TGTGCCAGCAGTTCCTCTGGACTAGCGGGAACCGGGGAGCTGTTTTTT.

The CDR3 region has the DNA TGTGCCAGCAAGGTGGCAGGGGGCGCTCTCGGCTACACCTTC. This gives the protein CASKVAGGALGYTF. The V and J genes are TRBV6-1 and TRBJ1-2; 8 bases match TRBD1. The V and J ends lost 7 bases and 8 bases, in that order; junction bases with no gene match: 12. The CDR3 spans 14 residues. Germline V gene data show CDR1 as MNHNS and CDR2 as SASEGT.